This T cell receptor (beta chain) is from a study of T cells in tumors and immune-related adverse events. Trimming cost V 2 bases and J 7 bases, with 14 bases left between them. Germline CDR1 reads SNHLY; CDR2 reads FYNNEI. The CDR3 covers 15 residues. Generated by immunoSEQ multiplex PCR, the TCRdb table keeps only in-frame clones and is missing some. The sample has some 11,000 clones, around 93% seen once. The clonotype comes from a female donor with metastatic renal cell carcinoma. The rearrangement uses TRBV2 and TRBJ1-4; D is ambiguous. The sequencing used lymph node tissue, collected from a patient treated with anti-PD-1 therapy. The DNA for the CDR3 is TGTGCCAGCAGTGAACGCGAGGGAGTTGGTGAAAAACTGTTTTTT. This gives the protein CASSEREGVGEKLFF.